This T cell receptor beta chain was recovered during a study of CD8 T cells in ankylosing spondylitis. Findings of the study overall: There was a TCR beta motif, made of eight highly homologous variants, that appeared characteristic of ankylosing spondylitis blood. Clones linked to the disease showed a CD8+ phenotype. They occurred at relatively low frequencies in peripheral blood. Earlier authors reported some of these motif variants in reactive arthritis synovial fluid and blood.

In regard to this clonotype: Its antigen is not identified.

The CDR3 consists of 14 residues. The V and J ends lost 7 bases and 2 bases respectively, with 13 bases between them. In making TCR beta libraries, quantitative 5'-RACE with molecular barcodes was used. TCRdb passed the 5' RACE reads through MiXCR, listing each CDR3 protein once. The repertoire holds hundreds of thousands of distinct CDR3 sequences, with 15% to 20% as singletons. The TCR comes from a male donor with ankylosing spondylitis. The rearrangement joins TRBV12-3 or TRBV12-4 to TRBJ2-3; D ambiguous. The source material was blood, either unsorted or a sorted T cell fraction (not recorded which). CDR3 sequence reads: CASTFYFPTDTQYF. The CDR3 nucleotides are TGTGCCAGCACCTTTTATTTTCCCACAGATACGCAGTATTTT.